This TCR beta chain was sequenced for a study of blood T cell repertoires in COVID-19 (dated by TCRdb to between 2020 and 2021). With respect to the entire study: Collaborator samples came from the United States, Italy and Spain and covered acute and convalescent phases of COVID-19. The repertoires were released in a freely available public database meant as a resource for research on the immune response to SARS-CoV-2. Where HLA class I and class II types were available, the types were taken from metadata supplied by the sample provider, not from assay-based typing. Subjects who had been exposed to COVID-19, were actively infected with it, or had recovered from it provided the deeply sampled blood TCRbeta repertoires that made up the dataset. The prospective study material was composed of cDNA or gDNA derived from T cells, B-cell-depleted T cells, or PBMCs. Sample metadata almost always included a de-identified subject ID, COVID-19 status, age in years and sex. The samples were drawn from the first 160 participants of the ongoing ImmuneRACE study and from 1,254 subjects provided by 6 global collaborators.

Points on this clone: Its antigen has not been determined. It has no much larger one-base neighbor in the sample; base qualities were not kept.

TCRbeta CDR3 regions were amplified from genomic DNA using the immunoSEQ Assay, a bias-controlled multiplex PCR. In the authors' own workflow: Within the assay, amplification of reference gene primers was used to estimate how many nucleated cells each sample contained. Sequence reads were collapsed and filtered to measure the absolute abundance of every unique TCRbeta CDR3 rearrangement. For each sample, productive Simpson clonality was calculated as the square root of Simpson's diversity index across productive rearrangements. Held by TCRdb, this immuneACCESS table contains in-frame sequences only and omits some clones. Under half of the omission traces to an unresolved V gene where checked; the cause of the rest is unknown. V, J and clone size reflect that table, while D and trimming were determined from the DNA. Counted in this sample were 98,000 or so clones; roughly 84% of them appeared once. Of the sample, approximately 27% is held by the ten largest clones.

Each collaborating institution followed its own protocols to collect whole blood in K2EDTA tubes. For TCRbeta analysis, collaborator samples were shipped as frozen whole blood, as isolated PBMCs, or as DNA extracted from either sample type. V is cut by 0 bases and J by 2 bases, and the space between the germline ends is 6 bases. CDR1 and CDR2 (SEHNR, FQNEAQ) derive from the germline V gene (reference sequence). The CDR3 holds 14 amino acids from the cysteine to the phenylalanine. Left in the record is the CDR3 DNA by itself, 42 bases read in frame from the first base. Overall results and qualifications from the work: How much clinical and demographic metadata was included differed by source and by participant, and the metadata was provided uncurated.

The sequencing input was peripheral blood. This receptor was obtained from a man between 60 and 70 years old with acute or convalescent COVID-19. The sequence joins TRBV7-9 to TRBJ2-3; TRBD1 could be the D gene, as 5 bases match. In nucleotides, the sequence is TGTGCCAGCAGCTTAGCGGGGCCCACAGATACGCAGTATTTT. It codes for CASSLAGPTDTQYF. With the rest looked up from the reference TRBV7-9 and TRBJ2-3 genes rather than sequenced, the full variable domain is DTGVSQNPRHKITKRGQNVTFRCDPISEHNRLYWYRQTLGQGPEFLTYFQNEAQLEKSRLLSDRFSAERPKGSFSTLEIQRTEQGDSAMYLCASSLAGPTDTQYFGPGTRLTVL.